This entry lists 22 T cell receptor beta chains sequenced from one sample in a study of T cells after posttransplantation cyclophosphamide. The method was immunoSEQ multiplex PCR; TCRdb's version includes in-frame clones alone and lacks a portion of them. The data show fewer than 20,000 clones, 94% seen once. Cells defined as naive were viable CD3+CD4+ or CD3+CD8+ and CCR7+CD45RA+CD45RO-CD95-CD27+CD28+. Sequencing was performed on naive CD4+ T cells sorted from blood. These receptors were collected from a woman aged 45-59 years in good health and a related stem cell transplant donor.

The chain links TRBV7-3 to TRBJ2-3; tentative D call: TRBD2 (5 bases). Deletions cut 5 bases from V and 6 bases from J, with 9 bases between. Germline loops: CDR1 SGHTA, CDR2 FQGTGA. There are 12 residues in the CDR3. CDR3 coding DNA: TGTGCCAGCAGCGACCGGGATGATACGCAGTATTTT. It yields the protein CASSDRDDTQYF.

The V call is TRBV19, the J call TRBJ2-3; 10 bases align to TRBD1. The germline V gene has CDR1 LNHDA and CDR2 SQIVND (reference sequence). The CDR3 loop spans 14 amino acids. Unmatched junction bases numbered 4, after V lost 7 bases and J lost 3 bases. CDR3 DNA sequence: TGTGCCAGTAAGACGGACAGGGGGACAGATACGCAGTATTTT. Residues: CASKTDRGTDTQYF.

This chain links TRBV7-2 with TRBJ1-5; 7 bases fit TRBD1. The CDR3 loop spans 16 amino acids. Germline lookup yields CDR1 SGHTA and CDR2 FQGNSA. V trimming: 5 bases; J trimming: 1 base; junction bases outside the gene matches: 8. For the CDR3, the DNA is TGTGCCAGCAGCCCGACCCTACAGGGGAGCAATCAGCCCCAGCATTTT. Translated: CASSPTLQGSNQPQHF. Based on the CDR3 plus reference TRBV7-2 and TRBJ1-5, the full variable domain is GAGVSQSPSNKVTEKGKDVELRCDPISGHTALYWYRQSLGQGLEFLIYFQGNSAPDKSGLPSDRFSAERTGGSVSTLTIQRTQQEDSAVYLCASSPTLQGSNQPQHFGDGTRLSIL.

V is TRBV7-3 and J is TRBJ2-1; 8 positions agree with TRBD2. V gave up 2 bases and J gave up 3 bases; unmatched junction bases: 6. This CDR3 has 16 amino acids. Germline CDR1 is SGHTA and CDR2 is FQGTGA. CDR3: CASSLQSSGDYNEQFF. The CDR3 region has the DNA TGTGCCAGCAGCTTACAGAGTAGCGGGGACTACAATGAGCAGTTCTTC.

CDR3 sequence: CAIRQGDETQYF. The CDR3 region has the DNA TGTGCCATAAGACAGGGAGACGAGACCCAGTACTTC. The V and J genes are TRBV10-3 and TRBJ2-5; the match to TRBD1 covers 7 bases. V gave up 9 bases and J gave up 5 bases; unmatched junction bases: 6. Germline V lookup: CDR1 ENHRY, CDR2 SYGVKD. The CDR3 runs to 12 residues.

The chain links TRBV5-4 to TRBJ1-3, with D perhaps matching TRBD1 (6 bases). The germline CDR1 and CDR2 sequences are SGHNT and YYREEE (reference sequence). This CDR3 contains 17 residues. V gave up 5 bases and J gave up 0 bases, with 18 bases separating them. The CDR3 region has the DNA TGTGCCAGCAGTCGGCCAGGAGAGACAGGCTCTGGAAACACCATATATTTT. Amino acids: CASSRPGETGSGNTIYF.

The rearrangement uses TRBV29-1 and TRBJ1-1; 9 positions match TRBD1. The germline V gene encodes CDR1 SQVTM and CDR2 ANQGSEA. The trim removed 7 bases at V and 4 bases at J, leaving 4 bases unmatched. CDR3 length: 12 residues. The CDR3 region has the DNA TGCAGCGCGATGACAGGGGGCACTGAAGCTTTCTTT. Its protein is CSAMTGGTEAFF.

The chain has TRBV19 and TRBJ1-2; 12 bases line up with TRBD1. CDR1 and CDR2 (germline): LNHDA, SQIVND (reference sequence). V lost 8 bases to trimming and J lost 5 bases; unmatched junction nucleotides: 21. The CDR3 is 19 amino acids. CDR3 nucleotide sequence: TGTGCCAGTTACTCGGCGATTGGTGGGACAGGGGGCCCCGTTTATGGCTACACCTTC. This codes for CASYSAIGGTGGPVYGYTF.

V usage is TRBV30 and J usage is TRBJ1-5; D gene uncertain. Deletions cut 3 bases from V and 4 bases from J, with 7 bases between. This CDR3 is 12 amino acids long. From germline, CDR1 is GTSNPN and CDR2 SVGIG (reference sequence). In DNA form, the CDR3 reads TGTGCCTGGAGAGCGGGGAATCAGCCCCAGCATTTT. The encoded protein is CAWRAGNQPQHF.

V gene TRBV28 combines with J gene TRBJ2-5; D may be TRBD2 (6 bases). The CDR3 is 16 amino acids. The germline V gene has CDR1 MDHEN and CDR2 SYDVKM. Trimming took off 5 bases at V and 2 bases at J, with 18 bases between the two ends. The CDR3 sequence: CASSPTPSADQETQYF. In DNA, the CDR3 is TGTGCCAGCAGTCCAACCCCTAGCGCCGATCAAGAGACCCAGTACTTC.

This chain links TRBV5-1 with TRBJ1-2, with 11 bases aligning to TRBD1. CDR1 and CDR2 (germline): SGHRS, YFSETQ. V trimming: 0 bases; J trimming: 8 bases; junction bases outside the gene matches: 6. The CDR3 has 15 amino acids. CDR3 sequence reads: CASSLDGQGAQGYTF. The CDR3 coding sequence is TGCGCCAGCAGCTTGGATGGACAGGGGGCGCAAGGCTACACCTTC.

The chain links TRBV18 to TRBJ2-4; tentatively, D is TRBD2 (6 bases). CDR1 KGHSH and CDR2 LQKENI come from the germline V gene. The ends were cut back, 1 base at V and 3 bases at J, with 13 bases in the middle. There are 16 residues in the CDR3. The CDR3 here is CASSPLGEVYKNIQYF. The CDR3 nucleotides are TGTGCCAGCTCACCACTGGGGGAGGTTTACAAAAACATTCAGTACTTC.

V gene TRBV5-1 combines with J gene TRBJ2-3, with TRBD1 matching 7 bases. This CDR3 contains 15 residues. The V and J ends lost 4 bases and 3 bases, in that order; junction bases with no gene match: 8. Germline CDR1 and CDR2: SGHRS and YFSETQ. In nucleotides, the CDR3 is TGCGCCAGCAGCGCAGGGGGACACCCTACAGATACGCAGTATTTT. Amino acid sequence: CASSAGGHPTDTQYF.

This rearrangement joins TRBV7-3 to TRBJ2-1, with D maybe TRBD1 (6 bases). V lost 0 bases, J lost 8 bases, and 11 bases lay in between. The CDR3 is 14 residues long. From germline, CDR1 is SGHTA and CDR2 FQGTGA. The CDR3 nucleotides are TGTGCCAGCAGCTTAACAGGGGGTAGAGATGAGCAGTTCTTC. As protein: CASSLTGGRDEQFF.

The chain uses TRBV6-1 and TRBJ2-1; 9 bases fit TRBD1. Per the germline V gene, CDR1 is MNHNS and CDR2 is SASEGT. V dropped 7 bases and J dropped 7; count of bases not matched to a gene: 5. The CDR3 runs 13 residues. DNA of the CDR3: TGTGCCAGCATGCGGGACAGGGTGAATGAGCAGTTCTTC. This sequence encodes CASMRDRVNEQFF.

This clone was picked up one time. This chain links TRBV4-3 with TRBJ2-1, with D possibly matching TRBD2 (5 bases). This CDR3 comprises 19 residues. Germline CDR1 LGHNA, CDR2 YSLEER. Trimming took 0 bases from V and 0 from J, leaving 18 bases between them. The CDR3 DNA follows: TGCGCCAGCAGCCAAGAACCCCTGTCGTGGGAGAGCTCCTACAATGAGCAGTTCTTC. Its protein is CASSQEPLSWESSYNEQFF.

The J gene is TRBJ2-7, the V gene TRBV7-2, with D possibly matching TRBD2 (6 bases). Germline V gives CDR1 SGHTA, CDR2 FQGNSA. CDR3 length equals 17 residues. Trimming shortened V by 3 bases and J by 5 bases, and 23 bases separated the two germline ends. CDR3 nucleotides: TGTGCCAGCAGCTTTTTCCTATCCGGGACTCCCAACGACGAGCAGTACTTC. Translated, it gives CASSFFLSGTPNDEQYF.

V and J are TRBV27 and TRBJ1-2; tentative D call: TRBD1 (6 bases). CDR1 is MNHEY and CDR2 is SMNVEV in the germline V gene (reference sequence). The CDR3 length is 14 residues. Between the trimmed V and J ends, which lost 6 bases and 5 bases, there was a span of 16 bases. CDR3 residues: CASRQGRGGYGYTF. The CDR3 DNA sequence: TGTGCCAGCAGACAGGGAAGGGGGGGATATGGCTACACCTTC.

The chain is built from TRBV5-6 and TRBJ2-3; D may be TRBD2 (6 bases). Germline lookup yields CDR1 SGHDT and CDR2 YYEEEE. The CDR3 runs 14 residues. V lost 5 bases, J lost 1 base, and 11 bases lay in between. CDR3 DNA: TGTGCCAGCAGTTCGACTAGTGGCACAGATACGCAGTATTTT. It encodes CASSSTSGTDTQYF.

The chain links TRBV7-3 to TRBJ2-4; perhaps TRBD2 as D (6 bases). CDR1 is SGHTA and CDR2 is FQGTGA in the germline V gene. The CDR3 extends over 14 amino acids. V was trimmed by 5 bases and J by 9 bases, leaving 17 bases between them. In DNA form, the CDR3 reads TGTGCCAGCAGCCCTGGGGGTAGCGGTGGCATTCAGTACTTC. Translating it yields CASSPGGSGGIQYF.

This chain joins TRBV18 and TRBJ1-4, with D perhaps TRBD1 (6 bases). Trimming took 0 bases from V and 7 from J, leaving 9 bases between them. The CDR3 has 14 amino acids. Germline V gives CDR1 KGHSH, CDR2 LQKENI. In DNA form, the CDR3 reads TGTGCCAGCTCACCACCCAGGGGTGGTGAAAAACTGTTTTTT. It encodes CASSPPRGGEKLFF.

The chain has TRBV7-3 and TRBJ2-7; 9 bases align to TRBD2. The CDR3 totals 13 residues. With 8 bases clipped from V and 8 bases from J, the junction kept 10 bases outside the gene matches. The germline V gene encodes CDR1 SGHTA and CDR2 FQGTGA. CDR3 amino acids: CASRGSGRRKQYF. CDR3 sequence (DNA): TGTGCCAGCCGGGGTAGCGGGAGAAGGAAGCAGTACTTC. The full variable domain, in which reference TRBV7-3 and TRBJ2-7 provide the parts outside the CDR3, is GAGVSQTPSNKVTEKGKYVELRCDPISGHTALYWYRQSLGQGPEFLIYFQGTGAADDSGLPNDRFFAVRPEGSVSTLKIQRTERGDSAVYLCASRGSGRRKQYFGPGTRLTVT.